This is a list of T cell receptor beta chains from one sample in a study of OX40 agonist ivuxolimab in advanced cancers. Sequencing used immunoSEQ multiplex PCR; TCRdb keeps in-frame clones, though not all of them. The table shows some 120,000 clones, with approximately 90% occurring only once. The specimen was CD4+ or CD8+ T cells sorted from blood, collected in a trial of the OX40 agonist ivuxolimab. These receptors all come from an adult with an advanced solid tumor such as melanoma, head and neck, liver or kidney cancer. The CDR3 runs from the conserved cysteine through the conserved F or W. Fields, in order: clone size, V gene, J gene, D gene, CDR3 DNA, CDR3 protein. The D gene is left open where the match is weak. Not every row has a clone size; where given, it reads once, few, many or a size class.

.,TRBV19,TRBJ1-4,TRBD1,TGTGCCAGTAGTAACCGGGACAGCAATGAAAAACTGTTTTTT,CASSNRDSNEKLFF
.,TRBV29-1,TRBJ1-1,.,TGCAGCCCGATGAGGGGCGCTGGGTACACTGAAGCTTTCTTT,CSPMRGAGYTEAFF
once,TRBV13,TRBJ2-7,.,TGTGCCAGCAGCGCCCGAGAGCCGCCCACTACCCTCGACGAGCAGTACTTC,CASSAREPPTTLDEQYF
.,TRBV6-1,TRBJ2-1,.,TGTGCCAGCAGTGAATTGGCTGCCAATACCAATGAGCAGTTCTTC,CASSELAANTNEQFF
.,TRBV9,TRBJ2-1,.,TGTGCCAGCAGCCTGGGGACTGCAAACCTTCTAGAATACAATGAGCAGTTCTTC,CASSLGTANLLEYNEQFF
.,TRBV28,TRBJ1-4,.,TGTGCCAGCAGTACATTCCTAAATGAAAAACTGTTTTTT,CASSTFLNEKLFF
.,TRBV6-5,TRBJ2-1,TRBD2,TGTGCCAGCAGTCCCTGGACTAGCGGGAGCCATGAGCAGTTCTTC,CASSPWTSGSHEQFF
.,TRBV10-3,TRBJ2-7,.,TGTGCCATCAGTGGGTCGACAGGCTCCTACGAGCAGTACTTC,CAISGSTGSYEQYF
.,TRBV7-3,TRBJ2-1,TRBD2,TGTGCCAGCAGCCCCCGGACTAGCGGGCCAGACAATGAGCAGTTCTTC,CASSPRTSGPDNEQFF
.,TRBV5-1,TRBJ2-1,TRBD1,TGCGCCAGCGGGGGACAGGGAACCTACAATGAGCAGTTCTTC,CASGGQGTYNEQFF
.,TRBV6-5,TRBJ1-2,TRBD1,TGTGCCAGCAGTTACTCGACGGGACAGGGACCCTATGGCTACACCTTC,CASSYSTGQGPYGYTF
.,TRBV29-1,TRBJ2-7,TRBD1,TGCAGCGTTGACGGGACAGGGGCCTACGAGCAGTACTTC,CSVDGTGAYEQYF
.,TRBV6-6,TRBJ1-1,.,TGTGCCAGCCAGGGAGACACTGAAGCTTTCTTT,CASQGDTEAFF
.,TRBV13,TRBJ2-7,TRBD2,TGTGCCAGCAGCCCTCGAGCGGGAGAGGCTTCCTACGAGCAGTACTTC,CASSPRAGEASYEQYF
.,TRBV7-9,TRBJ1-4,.,TGTGCCAGCAGCTTAAAGAGGGGGTCGGACCTCGAAAAACTGTTTTTT,CASSLKRGSDLEKLFF
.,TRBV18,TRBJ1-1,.,TGTGCCAGCTCGGTCGAAGCTTTCTTT,CASSVEAFF
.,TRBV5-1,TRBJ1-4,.,TGCGCCAGCAGCTTGGAGCTAGCCGAAAAACTGTTTTTT,CASSLELAEKLFF